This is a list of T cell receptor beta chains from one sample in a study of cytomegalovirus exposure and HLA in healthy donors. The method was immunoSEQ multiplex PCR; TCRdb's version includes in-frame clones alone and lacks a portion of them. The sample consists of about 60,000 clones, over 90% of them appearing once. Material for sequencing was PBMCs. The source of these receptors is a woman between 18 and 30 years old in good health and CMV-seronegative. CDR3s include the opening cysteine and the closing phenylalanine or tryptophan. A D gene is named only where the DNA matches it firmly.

CDR3: CASSVGQGTYEQYF
V: TRBV5-4
J: TRBJ2-7
D: TRBD1

CDR3: CATRRDRASNEQFF
V: TRBV19
J: TRBJ2-1
D: TRBD1

CDR3: CASSADRRGSYGYTF
V: TRBV9
J: TRBJ1-2
D: .

CDR3: CASSSYRGRPSEAFF
V: TRBV5-1
J: TRBJ1-1
D: TRBD1

CDR3: CASSLEGLGGYTF
V: TRBV27
J: TRBJ1-2
D: .

CDR3: CASSRRGGNQPQHF
V: TRBV19
J: TRBJ1-5
D: .

CDR3: CASSTGLLKTQTYNEQFF
V: TRBV5-1
J: TRBJ2-1
D: .

CDR3: CASSFWTGSSNQPQHF
V: TRBV5-5
J: TRBJ1-5
D: TRBD1

CDR3: CASAGDHQPQHF
V: TRBV19
J: TRBJ1-5
D: .

CDR3: CAWSVLYDTQYF
V: TRBV30
J: TRBJ2-3
D: .

CDR3: CASSPMDRGGSPLHF
V: TRBV19
J: TRBJ1-6
D: TRBD1

CDR3: CATSRPQTRFNGYTF
V: TRBV15
J: TRBJ1-2
D: .

CDR3: CASSSTGVNTEAFF
V: TRBV27
J: TRBJ1-1
D: TRBD1

CDR3: CASSLEGGNTEAFF
V: TRBV7-2
J: TRBJ1-1
D: .

CDR3: CASSEARGKGNEKLFF
V: TRBV6-1
J: TRBJ1-4
D: .

CDR3: CATSPRDGGAVETQYF
V: TRBV15
J: TRBJ2-5
D: .

CDR3: CASSIGLPGVSKMNTEAFF
V: TRBV5-1
J: TRBJ1-1
D: .

CDR3: CASSLAGADTNEKLFF
V: TRBV5-1
J: TRBJ1-4
D: .

CDR3: CASSSHEAPLHF
V: TRBV7-6
J: TRBJ1-6
D: .

CDR3: CASRGNSNQPQHF
V: TRBV30
J: TRBJ1-5
D: .

CDR3: CASSLFPGAHEQYF
V: TRBV18
J: TRBJ2-7
D: .

CDR3: CASSLGRNYGYTF
V: TRBV5-1
J: TRBJ1-2
D: .

CDR3: CASSMVGSTGTFF
V: TRBV7-2
J: TRBJ1-1
D: .

CDR3: CASSEGGSTDTQYF
V: TRBV25-1
J: TRBJ2-3
D: .

CDR3: CASSHGQGGHNEQFF
V: TRBV4-3
J: TRBJ2-1
D: TRBD1

CDR3: CASRLSRPGTGYDYGYTF
V: TRBV5-6
J: TRBJ1-2
D: TRBD1

CDR3: CASSVGSGSSTDTQYF
V: TRBV9
J: TRBJ2-3
D: TRBD2

CDR3: CASSLGQGANEKLFF
V: TRBV6-5
J: TRBJ1-4
D: TRBD1

CDR3: CASSERGSGFQYF
V: TRBV2
J: TRBJ2-7
D: .

CDR3: CASSFGQQETQYF
V: TRBV6-6
J: TRBJ2-5
D: .

CDR3: CASSFNDRGDYGYTF
V: TRBV13
J: TRBJ1-2
D: TRBD1

CDR3: CASSLRTGVVWTEAFF
V: TRBV14
J: TRBJ1-1
D: TRBD1

CDR3: CASSYFPNQPQHF
V: TRBV6-5
J: TRBJ1-5
D: .

CDR3: CASSSGQGRRTEAFF
V: TRBV6-1
J: TRBJ1-1
D: TRBD1

CDR3: CASKTGAGETQYF
V: TRBV19
J: TRBJ2-5
D: TRBD1

CDR3: CASSPRGRADTQYF
V: TRBV7-7
J: TRBJ2-3
D: .

CDR3: CASSIGTGRQYEQFF
V: TRBV7-6
J: TRBJ2-1
D: .